The 26 T cell receptor beta chains reported below all come from one sample, sequenced in a study of blood T cell repertoires in COVID-19. The method was immunoSEQ multiplex PCR; TCRdb's version includes in-frame clones alone and lacks a portion of them. The sample contains under 60,000 clones, roughly 87% of which appear only once. Material for sequencing was peripheral blood. These receptors all stem from a human donor in a cohort sampled during active COVID-19.

The chain links TRBV19 to TRBJ2-3, with 7 nucleotides matching TRBD2. V lost 3 bases, J lost 6 bases, and 9 bases stayed unmatched. Germline values: CDR1 LNHDA, CDR2 SQIVND (reference sequence). CDR3 length: 15 amino acids. Here the CDR3 DNA reads TGTGCCAGTAGTATGCGGGGGTCCCCCCCCGATACGCAGTATTTT. This codes for CASSMRGSPPDTQYF.

The V and J genes are TRBV5-4 and TRBJ2-1, with TRBD1 matching 9 bases. The CDR3 consists of 15 residues. The junction had 3 bases not matched to a gene; V was cut back by 0 bases and J by 5 bases. Looked up from germline, CDR1 is SGHNT and CDR2 is YYREEE (reference sequence). CDR3 amino acids: CASSLADRGHNEQFF. The DNA for the CDR3 is TGTGCCAGCAGCTTGGCGGACAGGGGCCACAATGAGCAGTTCTTC.

This clone was found a few times. This rearrangement joins TRBV6-4 to TRBJ2-7; TRBD2 might be the D (7 bases). V was trimmed by 5 bases and J by 9 bases, leaving 23 bases between them. CDR1 is MRHNA, CDR2 SNTAGT, per germline. This CDR3 region has 15 residues. CDR3 in DNA: TGTGCCAGCAGTCCGGAGGGGGGGGCTGCTAGTAGGCAGTACTTC. Translated, it gives CASSPEGGAASRQYF.

CDR3 sequence (DNA): TGCGCCAGCAGCCAGTCGACAGGGGCATCGGAAAAACTGTTTTTT. Translating gives CASSQSTGASEKLFF. V usage is TRBV4-1 and J usage is TRBJ1-4; 8 positions agree with TRBD1. Germline V CDR1 and CDR2: MGHRA, YSYEKL. The length of the CDR3 is 15 residues. V lost 3 bases, J lost 8 bases, and 8 bases stayed unmatched.

The chain recombines TRBV9 with TRBJ2-1; TRBD1 agrees at 9 bases. The CDR3 runs 15 residues. With 0 bases clipped from V and 8 bases from J, the junction kept 6 bases outside the gene matches. The germline CDR1 and CDR2 sequences are SGDLS and YYNGEE. In nucleotides, the CDR3 is TGTGCCAGCAGCGTAGAAGGGACAGGGAGGCATGAGCAGTTCTTC. It is translated as CASSVEGTGRHEQFF.

The chain recombines TRBV5-1 with TRBJ2-7; 8 nucleotides agree with TRBD2. The CDR3 is 15 amino acids. V shed 4 bases, J shed 3 bases, and the junction held 9 bases outside the gene matches. Germline V CDR1 and CDR2: SGHRS, YFSETQ. The CDR3, as DNA: TGCGCCAGCAGCCCGACGGGACTAGAGGGCTACGAGCAGTACTTC. Amino acids: CASSPTGLEGYEQYF.

The chain is built from TRBV5-6 and TRBJ2-4; TRBD1 matches 7 bases. The CDR3 loop spans 17 amino acids. The J segment lost 2 bases and the V segment lost 4 bases, leaving 12 bases of the junction unmatched. CDR1 is SGHDT, CDR2 YYEEEE, per germline. The CDR3: CASSPVGGGGTKNIQYF. The CDR3, as DNA: TGTGCCAGCAGCCCGGTAGGGGGCGGTGGGACCAAAAACATTCAGTACTTC.

The chain has TRBV3-1 (or the pseudogene TRBV3-2) and TRBJ2-4, with D unclear. V was pared by 0 bases and J by 6 bases, with 12 bases between. This CDR3 is 15 amino acids long. Germline lookup yields CDR1 LGHDT and CDR2 YNNKEL (reference sequence). The CDR3 DNA sequence: TGTGCCAGCAGCCAAGAAGCTTTTGGCGGAAACATTCAGTACTTC. It yields the protein CASSQEAFGGNIQYF.

Points on this clone: One end of the junction does not line up with germline, which may come from a read error. The J gene is TRBJ2-1, the V gene TRBV7-9; a possible D gene is TRBD1 (5 bases). The V gene's germline CDR1 is SEHNR and CDR2 FQNEAQ (reference sequence). This CDR3 comprises 12 residues. In nucleotides, the CDR3 is TGTGCCAGCAGCTTAGTGGGGCAGGGTCCCCTCTTC. It specifies CASSLVGQGPLF.

The rearrangement uses TRBV3-1 (or the pseudogene TRBV3-2) and TRBJ1-2, with D unresolved. With 6 bases removed from V and 7 bases from J, the gap between germline ends came to 15 bases. The CDR3 has 13 residues. Per the germline V gene, CDR1 is LGHDT and CDR2 is YNNKEL (reference sequence). The DNA of the CDR3 is TGTGCCAGCAGTCTCCAGAGGGCCCTTGGCTACACCTTC. Translated, it gives CASSLQRALGYTF.

This clone was detected only once. The chain joins TRBV9 to TRBJ2-3; no reliable D call. The germline gives CDR1 SGDLS, CDR2 YYNGEE. The CDR3 totals 13 residues. Trimming shortened V by 4 bases and J by 0 bases, and 6 bases separated the two germline ends. CDR3 bases: TGTGCCAGCAGCACGCAGAGCACAGATACGCAGTATTTT. Translating it yields CASSTQSTDTQYF.

V usage is TRBV28 and J usage is TRBJ2-2, with 8 positions matching TRBD2. V shed 5 bases and J 8 bases; nucleotides not matched to a gene: 13. Germline CDR1 reads MDHEN; CDR2 reads SYDVKM. This CDR3 is 16 amino acids long. CDR3 coding DNA: TGTGCCAGCAGTCCCCTGTGGACTAGCATGGTGGGGGAGCTGTTTTTT. This sequence encodes CASSPLWTSMVGELFF.

The gene calls are TRBV11-2 and TRBJ2-1; 14 nucleotides agree with TRBD2. Trimming cost V 5 bases and J 1 base; bases outside gene matches: 1. CDR3 length: 16 residues. Germline loops: CDR1 SGHAT, CDR2 FQNNGV. The CDR3 loop reads CASSRTSGRSYNEQFF. In DNA, the CDR3 is TGTGCCAGCAGCCGGACTAGCGGGAGGTCCTACAATGAGCAGTTCTTC. The full variable domain, with the rest looked up from reference TRBV11-2 and TRBJ2-1, is EAGVAQSPRYKIIEKRQSVAFWCNPISGHATLYWYQQILGQGPKLLIQFQNNGVVDDSQLPKDRFSAERLKGVDSTLKIQPAKLEDSAVYLCASSRTSGRSYNEQFFGPGTRLTVL.

The chain joins TRBV4-1 to TRBJ2-1; no reliable D call. There are 13 residues in the CDR3. Germline lookup yields CDR1 MGHRA and CDR2 YSYEKL. The V gene lost 3 bases and the J gene lost 4 bases, with 7 bases spanning the gap. CDR3 nucleotides: TGCGCCAGCAGCCAGGTCCAGTACAATGAGCAGTTCTTC. Protein product: CASSQVQYNEQFF.

The chain employs TRBV28 and TRBJ2-7, with TRBD2 matching 7 bases. This CDR3 is built from 14 residues. In germline, CDR1 is MDHEN, CDR2 SYDVKM. The V segment lost 8 bases and the J segment 0 bases; nucleotides outside the gene matches: 7. CDR3 in DNA: TGTGCCAGCTGGGGGGGATTTAGCTCCTACGAGCAGTACTTC. It is translated as CASWGGFSSYEQYF.

The sample holds one count of this clone. This sequence joins TRBV27 and TRBJ2-1, with D possibly being TRBD1 (6 bases). CDR1 is MNHEY, CDR2 SMNVEV, per germline (reference sequence). Trimming removed 5 bases at V and 2 bases at J, with 13 bases between. This CDR3 has 15 residues. The chain's CDR3 is CASSHPGVAYNEQFF. The CDR3 DNA sequence: TGTGCCAGCAGTCACCCAGGGGTTGCCTACAATGAGCAGTTCTTC.

The chain carries TRBV4-1 and TRBJ1-6; D remains ambiguous. CDR1 and CDR2 from the germline V gene are MGHRA and YSYEKL. With 0 bases removed from V and 8 bases from J, the gap between germline ends came to 5 bases. The CDR3 sequence is 13 residues long. CDR3 region: CASSQDRDSPLHF. DNA of the CDR3: TGCGCCAGCAGCCAAGATCGGGATTCACCCCTCCACTTT.

The chain joins TRBV4-3 to TRBJ2-2; no clear D gene. The CDR3 runs 15 residues. V dropped 0 bases and J dropped 7 bases, with 12 bases sitting between them. CDR1 LGHNA and CDR2 YSLEER come from the germline V gene. This chain's CDR3 is CASSQEREVDGELFF. The CDR3, as DNA: TGCGCCAGCAGCCAAGAACGCGAAGTTGACGGGGAGCTGTTTTTT.

This clone was observed a few times. The V call is TRBV11-2, the J call TRBJ2-3; tentative D call: TRBD2 (5 bases). Looked up from germline, CDR1 is SGHAT and CDR2 is FQNNGV. The CDR3 is 15 residues long. Trimming removed 1 base at V and 3 bases at J, with 11 bases between. The DNA of the CDR3 is TGTGCCAGCAGCTTAGGAGGGTTTAGTACAGATACGCAGTATTTT. Translating it yields CASSLGGFSTDTQYF.

The chain joins TRBV11-2 to TRBJ1-2; TRBD1 matches at 7 bases. The CDR3 is 15 residues long. Per germline, CDR1 SGHAT and CDR2 FQNNGV. J gave up 6 bases and V 4 bases, and 11 bases lay outside the gene matches. DNA of the CDR3: TGTGCCAGCAGCTCCGTCGGGGCAGGGGGGCATGGCTACACCTTC. It yields the protein CASSSVGAGGHGYTF.

The chain recombines TRBV5-4 with TRBJ2-1, with D perhaps matching TRBD2 (6 bases). CDR1 SGHNT and CDR2 YYREEE come from the germline V gene (reference sequence). The V and J ends lost 4 bases and 5 bases respectively, with 19 bases between them. The CDR3 is made up of 16 amino acids. The CDR3 nucleotides are TGTGCCAGCAGCAGGATCGGGGCGGGAAGGGACAATGAGCAGTTCTTC. This gives the protein CASSRIGAGRDNEQFF. Full variable domain (outside the CDR3, taken from reference TRBV5-4 and TRBJ2-1): ETGVTQSPTHLIKTRGQQVTLRCSSQSGHNTVSWYQQALGQGPQFIFQYYREEENGRGNFPPRFSGLQFPNYSSELNVNALELDDSALYLCASSRIGAGRDNEQFFGPGTRLTVL.

The V and J genes are TRBV7-9 and TRBJ2-5; D is unclear. The CDR3 totals 11 residues. Germline CDR1 and CDR2: SEHNR and FQNEAQ (reference sequence). Trimming stripped 4 bases from V and 4 bases from J, with 4 bases between. CDR3 amino acids: CASSSRETQYF. The CDR3 coding sequence is TGTGCCAGCAGCTCCCGAGAGACCCAGTACTTC.

This chain uses TRBV7-8 with TRBJ2-1, with 10 nucleotides matching TRBD2. CDR3 size: 21 residues. The germline V gene has CDR1 SGHVS and CDR2 FQNEAQ. V trimming: 1 base; J trimming: 6 bases; junction bases outside the gene matches: 21. CDR3 amino acids: CASSLGRSGFSGRRGSNEQFF. As DNA, the CDR3 is TGTGCCAGCAGCTTAGGTCGTAGTGGTTTTAGCGGGAGGAGAGGAAGCAATGAGCAGTTCTTC.

The chain is built from TRBV28 and TRBJ2-3; D unclear. V was shortened by 5 bases and J by 8 bases, with 11 bases between the two germline ends. CDR1 and CDR2 from the germline V gene are MDHEN and SYDVKM. The CDR3 runs to 12 residues. CDR3 DNA: TGTGCCAGCAGTAGCTCCCACGGTACGCAGTATTTT. Translating it yields CASSSSHGTQYF.

This clone was counted a single time. The genes are TRBV28 and TRBJ1-5; TRBD1 matches 10 bases. Germline CDR1 and CDR2: MDHEN and SYDVKM. The CDR3 loop spans 15 amino acids. V shed 4 bases, J shed 6 bases, and the junction held 6 bases outside the gene matches. CDR3 residues: CASSSRQGAGQPQHF. The CDR3 region has the DNA TGTGCCAGCAGTTCACGACAGGGGGCCGGTCAGCCCCAGCATTTT.

This clone has more than one count but fewer than ten. This chain connects TRBV30 to TRBJ2-3, with D possibly TRBD2 on 6 matching bases. V lost 8 bases, J lost 9 bases, and 15 bases lay in between. This CDR3 has 11 residues. Per the germline V gene, CDR1 is GTSNPN and CDR2 is SVGIG (reference sequence). The CDR3 bases are TGTGCCGTTGGGACTGTTGGGACGCAGTATTTT. It is translated as CAVGTVGTQYF.